Listed below are T cell receptor beta chains from one sample, sequenced in a study of regulatory T cells in long-lasting Graves disease. TCRdb reprocessed the multiplex PCR reads with MiXCR, giving one entry per CDR3 protein. The repertoire holds about 470,000 distinct CDR3 sequences, roughly 16% seen once, with over 9% in the top ten. This same sample was also taken into another study, of T cells in Graves' hyperthyroidism and ophthalmopathy.

The sequences come from peripheral blood mononuclear cells (PBMCs), collected at new diagnosis, from a patient treated with antithyroid drugs. These receptors came from a man aged 35-49 years with Graves disease. The CDR3 runs from the conserved cysteine through the conserved F or W. D genes are given only for firm matches. Part of the rows lack a size; the others show once, few, many or a class for expanded clones.

clone size	CDR3 length	D gene	V gene	J gene	CDR3 DNA	CDR3 protein
NA	17	TRBD1	TRBV5-1	TRBJ2-2	TGTGCCAGCAGCTTGCGACAGGGGGCGCGATCCACCGGGGAGCTGTTTTTT	CASSLRQGARSTGELFF
many	14	NA	TRBV7-8	TRBJ1-1	TGTGCCAGCAGCTTGCCGGGACCTAGGACTGAAGCTTTCTTT	CASSLPGPRTEAFF
many	14	TRBD2	TRBV6-1	TRBJ2-1	TGTGCCAGCACCTTGACTAGCGGGAGCCATGAGCAGTTCTTC	CASTLTSGSHEQFF
NA	13	NA	TRBV24-1	TRBJ1-5	TGTGCCACCAGTGATCCGGGCAATCAGCCCCAGCATTTT	CATSDPGNQPQHF
many	15	TRBD1	TRBV5-1	TRBJ2-5	TGCGCCAGCAGCTGGGGGTCAGGGGGCGGCGAGACCCAGTACTTC	CASSWGSGGGETQYF
NA	16	TRBD2	TRBV9	TRBJ2-2	TGTGCCAGCAGCCAAGGGACTAGCGGGAGTTTCGGGGAGCTGTTTTTT	CASSQGTSGSFGELFF
many	17	TRBD2	TRBV7-3	TRBJ2-2	TGTGCCAGCAGCCACGGGACTAGCGGGAGTAGTCACGGGGAGCTGTTTTTT	CASSHGTSGSSHGELFF
few	16	NA	TRBV27	TRBJ2-1	TGTGCCAGCGGGCCCCGTTGGACCGAGTCCTACAATGAGCAGTTCTTC	CASGPRWTESYNEQFF
many	14	NA	TRBV10-1	TRBJ2-7	TGCGCCAGCAGTGAGTCGGGGGGACGCTACGAGCAGTACTTC	CASSESGGRYEQYF
many	13	NA	TRBV7-2	TRBJ2-3	TGTGCCAGCAGCTTAGGTGCGAGTGGGACGCAGTATTTT	CASSLGASGTQYF
few	16	TRBD1	TRBV4-1	TRBJ1-6	TGCGCCAGCAGCCAGGAGACAGGGGGTTATAATTCACCCCTCCACTTT	CASSQETGGYNSPLHF
many	13	NA	TRBV20-1	TRBJ2-7	TGCAGTGCTCAAAAGTTCGACTCCTACGAGCAGTACTTC	CSAQKFDSYEQYF
many	15	NA	TRBV2	TRBJ2-3	TGTGCCAGCAGTGAGAACAGGTTACGCACAGATACGCAGTATTTT	CASSENRLRTDTQYF
few	14	NA	TRBV7-9	TRBJ2-3	TGTGCCAGCAGCCTGAAGCCTAGCACAGATACGCAGTATTTT	CASSLKPSTDTQYF
many	15	TRBD1	TRBV2	TRBJ2-2	TGTGCCAGCAGACCCGACAGGGCATCCACCGGGGAGCTGTTTTTT	CASRPDRASTGELFF
few	15	NA	TRBV15	TRBJ1-4	TGTGCCACCTCTCCGCAGGCATTCGGGAATGAAAAACTGTTTTTT	CATSPQAFGNEKLFF
many	13	NA	TRBV28	TRBJ2-5	TGTGCCAGCAGTCTTAAACTAGCTGGGACCCAGTACTTC	CASSLKLAGTQYF
many	16	NA	TRBV13	TRBJ2-7	TGTGCCAGCAGCTTTTTCCCCGTAACCCGGTTCAACGAGCAGTACTTC	CASSFFPVTRFNEQYF
few	17	TRBD1	TRBV20-1	TRBJ2-4	TGCAGTGCTAGAGGGGGGGCGGGACAGGGCACCGAAAACATTCAGTACTTC	CSARGGAGQGTENIQYF
few	17	NA	TRBV5-5	TRBJ1-3	TGTGCCAGCAGCTTGGGCCCCCGGGGGAACTCTGGAAACACCATATATTTT	CASSLGPRGNSGNTIYF
many	14	NA	TRBV6-4	TRBJ2-2	TGTGCCAGCAGTGCTGAGGGTGGCACCGGGGAGCTGTTTTTT	CASSAEGGTGELFF
many	14	TRBD2	TRBV28	TRBJ2-7	TGTGCCAGCAGGCTAGCGGGAGAGAGTCGCGAGCAGTACTTC	CASRLAGESREQYF
NA	14	NA	TRBV18	TRBJ2-1	TGTGCCAGCTCACCAACGTACTCCTACAATGAGCAGTTCTTC	CASSPTYSYNEQFF
many	12	NA	TRBV20-1	TRBJ2-7	TGCAGTGCTTACATAAACAACTACGAGCAGTACTTC	CSAYINNYEQYF
many	14	TRBD1	TRBV7-8	TRBJ2-1	TGTGCCAGCAGCCCGCGGACAGGGTTCAATGAGCAGTTCTTC	CASSPRTGFNEQFF
many	15	TRBD1	TRBV11-2	TRBJ2-1	TGTGCCAGCAGCGACAGGGGAAGCCCGGGGGATGAGCAGTTCTTC	CASSDRGSPGDEQFF
many	18	TRBD2	TRBV5-1	TRBJ2-3	TGCGCCAGCAGCCGTTCTCCGGGAGGGCCCCTCCCCACAGATACGCAGTATTTT	CASSRSPGGPLPTDTQYF
many	18	TRBD2	TRBV12-3/TRBV12-4	TRBJ2-3	TGTGCCAGCAGCTCCCCCGGGACTAGCGGGAGGGCAGAGGATACGCAGTATTTT	CASSSPGTSGRAEDTQYF
many	14	TRBD1	TRBV7-8	TRBJ2-7	TGTGCCAGCAGCCCGGGACAGGGTTTTGACGAGCAGTACTTC	CASSPGQGFDEQYF
few	14	NA	TRBV7-9	TRBJ1-1	TGTGCCAGCAGCTTAAAGACAATGAACACTGAAGCTTTCTTT	CASSLKTMNTEAFF
many	15	TRBD1	TRBV24-1	TRBJ2-3	TGTGCCACCAGTGAGCGACAGGGTTTCACAGATACGCAGTATTTT	CATSERQGFTDTQYF
many	16	NA	TRBV13	TRBJ2-2	TGTGCCAGCAGCTTAGAGACAGCCCCGAACACCGGGGAGCTGTTTTTT	CASSLETAPNTGELFF
many	11	NA	TRBV10-3	TRBJ2-7	TGTGCCATCAGTGATAGCTACGAGCAGTACTTC	CAISDSYEQYF
NA	12	NA	TRBV2	TRBJ1-1	TGTGCCAGCGGCCAGGAGAACACTGAAGCTTTCTTT	CASGQENTEAFF
many	15	NA	TRBV6-5	TRBJ1-2	TGTGCCAGCAGTTATTCGCCCTTGGGAAGGGCGAGCTACACCTTC	CASSYSPLGRASYTF
NA	13	TRBD2	TRBV9	TRBJ2-7	TGTGCCAGCAGCCCTTCCCCGGGAGGCGAGCAGTACTTC	CASSPSPGGEQYF
NA	14	TRBD1	TRBV29-1	TRBJ2-3	TGCAGCACCCTAGGACAGGTCAGCACAGATACGCAGTATTTT	CSTLGQVSTDTQYF
many	15	TRBD1	TRBV6-1	TRBJ1-6	TGTGCCAGCAGTGAAAGGGGACAGCTTAATTCACCCCTCCACTTT	CASSERGQLNSPLHF
NA	14	TRBD2	TRBV12-3/TRBV12-4	TRBJ2-2	TGTGCCAGCAGGCGGACTAGCGGGCCCGGGGAGCTGTTTTTT	CASRRTSGPGELFF
few	15	NA	TRBV15	TRBJ2-5	TGTGCCACGAGCACCGGGACGCAATATCGGGAGACCCAGTACTTC	CATSTGTQYRETQYF
few	15	NA	TRBV12-3/TRBV12-4	TRBJ2-3	TGTGCCAGCAGTTTCATGGGGGGCGCAAGGGATACGCAGTATTTT	CASSFMGGARDTQYF
many	14	NA	TRBV7-3	TRBJ2-1	TGTGCCAGCAGCGAGGGGGACCTATACAATGAGCAGTTCTTC	CASSEGDLYNEQFF
NA	17	TRBD2	TRBV6-9	TRBJ2-4	TGTGCCAGCAGTTACTCCGGAAGGGAGGGAGCCAAAAACATTCAGTACTTC	CASSYSGREGAKNIQYF
NA	15	TRBD1	TRBV7-2	TRBJ2-7	TGTGCCAGCAGCTCAAAACGACAGGGGCCCTACGAGCAGTACTTC	CASSSKRQGPYEQYF
few	15	NA	TRBV6-5	TRBJ1-1	TGTGCCAGCAGTTGGCCACGGGGGCAGAACACTGAAGCTTTCTTT	CASSWPRGQNTEAFF
many	15	TRBD2	TRBV28	TRBJ2-5	TGTGCCAGCAGTCCGGACCAGCGGGGGTCAGAGACCCAGTACTTC	CASSPDQRGSETQYF
NA	15	NA	TRBV6-2/TRBV6-3	TRBJ1-3	TGTGCCAGCAGTTCGGATGGAAGCTCTGGAAACACCATATATTTT	CASSSDGSSGNTIYF
NA	11	NA	TRBV28	TRBJ2-7	TGTGCCAGCGAGGGGGTCTACGAGCAGTACTTC	CASEGVYEQYF
NA	17	TRBD2	TRBV18	TRBJ2-1	TGTGCCAGCTCACCAGTCGGAGTCAGGACTAGCGGCAATGAGCAGTTCTTC	CASSPVGVRTSGNEQFF
many	17	TRBD2	TRBV7-9	TRBJ2-1	TGTGCCAGCAGCTTAGCCCCCGCTAGCGGGAGGGAAAATGAGCAGTTCTTC	CASSLAPASGRENEQFF
NA	14	NA	TRBV25-1	TRBJ2-1	TGTGCCAGCAGTGAGACCACTCCGTCTCAGGAGCAGTTCTTC	CASSETTPSQEQFF
many	14	NA	TRBV28	TRBJ2-2	TGTGCCAGCAGTTCACCCGGGGTCACCGGGGAGCTGTTTTTT	CASSSPGVTGELFF